This paragraph reports one T cell receptor beta chain. Its specificity is not known. This CDR3 contains 13 residues. The V end lost 4 bases, the J end lost 0 bases, and 7 bases lay between the germline ends. Germline values: CDR1 SGHRS, CDR2 YFSETQ. This specimen belongs to a study of identical twins. Study results and caveats: Its conclusions, products of cross-sectional statistical analysis, did not come from following the same donors.

TCRdb used MiXCR to reprocess the 5' RACE reads, holding one entry per CDR3 protein. The data show about 1.7 million distinct CDR3 sequences, roughly 35% seen once. The sequencing sample was made of cord blood. The source of this sequence is a newborn girl in good health. J is TRBJ2-5 and V is TRBV5-1; no clear D. CDR3 DNA: TGCGCCAGCAGCAACATGAACCAAGAGACCCAGTACTTC. Protein sequence: CASSNMNQETQYF.